This T cell receptor beta chain was found in a study of memory CD4+ T cells and cytomegalovirus serostatus. Study context: This sample comes from healthy Belgian adults, under 10 CMV seropositive, some 22 seronegative.

General observations from the study: Median bootstrapped AUC for CMV status was approximately 0.96 originally, 0.9 to 0.93 US-trained. About 40% of the roughly 160 known CMV-associated TCRbeta sequences appeared in CD4+ memory. Suggested: most of the CMV-linked TCR signature lies in CD4+ memory cells.

CDR1 is MDHEN and CDR2 is SYDVKM in the germline V gene. The CDR3 has 11 amino acids. Trimming removed 6 bases from V and 2 bases from J, with 4 bases in between. Using immunoSEQ multiplex PCR, the repertoire was profiled, and TCRdb retains in-frame clones only, with some absent. This repertoire shows approximately 50,000 clones, about three quarters found once; its top ten account for about 2.6%. Notes on this clone: Its matching antigen is unknown.

The sort gate was single viable CD3+CD4+CD8-CD45RO+ cells for memory CD4+ T cells. This TCR was sampled from an adult in good health and CMV-seropositive. The sample was memory CD4+ T cells from blood. This rearrangement joins TRBV28 to TRBJ1-2; unclear D gene. The CDR3 sequence: CASSQNYGYTF. The CDR3, as DNA: TGTGCCAGCAGCCAAAACTATGGCTACACCTTC.